The 13 T cell receptor beta chains below all came from one sample that was sequenced in a study of spatial heterogeneity in lung cancer. TCRdb reanalysed the 5' RACE reads using MiXCR and keeps one entry per CDR3 protein. The sample yields roughly 120,000 distinct CDR3 sequences, 12% seen once. Indicated time point: blood at routine non-recurrence follow-up after resection. Whole RNA obtained from tumor, nontumor lung or frozen PBMC underwent sequencing without sorting. The material sequenced was PBMCs, taken at follow-up. The receptors originated from a male donor with early-stage non-small cell lung cancer.

In its sample, this clonotype was seen a few times. This CDR3 reads CSANTVGMGHGRELFF. CDR3 in DNA: TGCAGTGCCAACACAGTTGGGATGGGGCATGGCAGGGAGCTGTTTTTT. The chain carries TRBV20-1 and TRBJ2-2; tentatively, D is TRBD1 (5 bases). Trimming took 6 bases from V and 9 from J, leaving 26 bases between them. The CDR3 covers 16 residues. The germline gives CDR1 DFQATT, CDR2 SNEGSKA (reference sequence).

This clonotype has at least ten counts. The chain employs TRBV27 and TRBJ2-7; D gene unclear. The CDR3 length is 14 residues. The V gene lost 2 bases and the J gene lost 5 bases, with 13 bases spanning the gap. Germline-derived CDR1 and CDR2 are MNHEY and SMNVEV (reference sequence). The CDR3 nucleotides are TGTGCCAGCAGTTTAATCGTAGGTACGAACGAGCAGTACTTC. Its protein product is CASSLIVGTNEQYF.

The chain carries TRBV4-1 and TRBJ1-6; possibly TRBD1 for D (5 bases). Germline CDR1 MGHRA, CDR2 YSYEKL. The CDR3 runs to 18 residues. Trimming took 0 bases from V and 0 from J, leaving 12 bases between them. The CDR3 nucleotides are TGCGCCAGCAGCCAAGATCTCGGGACCAGCTCCTATAATTCACCCCTCCACTTT. The encoded protein is CASSQDLGTSSYNSPLHF.

This clonotype was counted a few times. The chain recombines TRBV6-1 with TRBJ2-2; the D is unclear. V dropped 7 bases and J dropped 0 bases, with 9 bases sitting between them. CDR1 is MNHNS and CDR2 is SASEGT in the germline V gene. The CDR3 covers 14 residues. CDR3 DNA: TGTGCCAGCAAGAGGTTTGCGAACACCGGGGAGCTGTTTTTT. Translating it yields CASKRFANTGELFF.

V is TRBV19 and J is TRBJ2-7; perhaps TRBD1 as D (6 bases). V lost 5 bases and J lost 1, with 15 bases in between. This CDR3 has 15 residues. Germline CDR1 reads LNHDA; CDR2 reads SQIVND (reference sequence). CDR3: CASSRETQGSYEQYF. The CDR3 nucleotides are TGTGCCAGTAGTCGCGAGACCCAGGGGTCCTACGAGCAGTACTTC.

The chain recombines TRBV6-2 or TRBV6-3 with TRBJ1-2; a possible D gene is TRBD1 (5 bases). The V gene lost 2 bases and the J gene lost 6 bases, with 16 bases spanning the gap. Germline V lookup: CDR1 MNHEY, CDR2 SVGEGT. This CDR3 is 15 amino acids long. The CDR3 DNA follows: TGTGCCAGCAGTTACGGCGCACAGGCTTCGAATGGCTACACCTTC. Amino acids: CASSYGAQASNGYTF.

This clonotype was observed a handful of times. The chain has TRBV2 and TRBJ2-2; 8 positions agree with TRBD1. This CDR3 has 16 residues. Germline values: CDR1 SNHLY, CDR2 FYNNEI. J lost 5 bases, V lost 3 bases, and 8 bases had no gene match. CDR3 protein: CASSERTGQRTGELFF. The CDR3 DNA is TGTGCCAGCAGTGAGCGGACAGGGCAGAGGACCGGGGAGCTGTTTTTT.

V is TRBV21-1 and J is TRBJ1-5; the DNA was not compared with TRBD1, the D call given in the table. TRBV21-1 is shown as a pseudogene. CDR3 length equals 18 residues. The CDR3 coding sequence is TGTGCCAGTAGGTACTTGGGGGCGCGCCTATATAGCAATCAGCCCCAGCATTTT. Its protein product is CASRYLGARLYSNQPQHF.

The V and J genes are TRBV28 and TRBJ1-2; no clear D gene. Per the germline V gene, CDR1 is MDHEN and CDR2 is SYDVKM. Trimming removed 6 bases at V and 6 bases at J, with 11 bases between. The CDR3 spans 12 residues. The CDR3: CASRSGYNGYTF. The CDR3 DNA sequence: TGTGCCAGCAGGTCGGGTTATAATGGCTACACCTTC.

This clonotype showed up just a few times. The V gene is TRBV20-1, the J gene TRBJ1-4; TRBD1 might be the D (6 bases). Germline V CDR1 and CDR2: DFQATT, SNEGSKA (reference sequence). V lost 6 bases, J lost 8 bases, and 16 bases lay in between. The CDR3 consists of 13 residues. The CDR3 region is CSAPGATDEKLFF. CDR3 nucleotides: TGCAGTGCCCCGGGGGCCACGGACGAAAAACTGTTTTTT.

The chain uses TRBV12-3 or TRBV12-4 and TRBJ2-7; TRBD2 aligns across 10 bases. V was pared by 6 bases and J by 2 bases, with 4 bases of the junction left unmatched. This CDR3 region has 14 residues. In DNA, the CDR3 is TGTGCCAGCAGCCCCACTAGCGGGACCTACGAGCAGTACTTC. Translating gives CASSPTSGTYEQYF.

The chain employs TRBV18 and TRBJ1-1; D ambiguous. The germline V gene encodes CDR1 KGHSH and CDR2 LQKENI. Trimming removed 3 bases at V and 10 bases at J, with 24 bases between. The CDR3 contains 16 residues. CDR3: CASSPIQVTGPVGAFF. CDR3 DNA sequence: TGTGCCAGCTCACCCATTCAGGTCACCGGCCCGGTAGGAGCTTTCTTT.

This clonotype was seen at least ten times. The V call is TRBV10-2, the J call TRBJ1-5, with 7 bases identical to TRBD1. CDR1 is WSHSY, CDR2 SAAADI, per germline. The V segment lost 5 bases and the J segment 4 bases; nucleotides outside the gene matches: 2. The CDR3 runs to 13 residues. CDR3 nucleotide sequence: TGCGCCAGCAGTCTGACAGGGAATCAGCCCCAGCATTTT. Translating gives CASSLTGNQPQHF.